This TCR beta chain was identified during a study of blood T cell repertoires in COVID-19 (dated by TCRdb to 2018 to 2020). General notes on the study: Samples covering the acute and convalescent phases of COVID-19 were provided by collaborators in the United States, Italy and Spain. The prospective study material was composed of cDNA or gDNA derived from T cells, B-cell-depleted T cells, or PBMCs. The dataset comprised deeply sampled blood TCRbeta repertoires from subjects exposed to, actively infected with, or recovered from COVID-19. Samples were obtained from the ongoing ImmuneRACE study (first 160 participants) and from 1,000 to 1,500 subjects provided by 6 global collaborators. Where available, HLA class I and class II types were obtained from metadata supplied by the sample provider rather than from assay-based typing. Sample metadata almost always included a de-identified subject ID, COVID-19 status, age in years and sex. The repertoires were released in a freely available public database intended as a resource for research on the immune response to SARS-CoV-2.

In regard to this clone: The clone's antigen remains unknown. No much larger clone exists at a distance of one base, and base qualities are not known.

Enrolling through a virtual design, the prospective study's participants ranged in age from roughly 18 to 90 years and lived across some 22 United States geographic areas. In the prospective study, participants were assigned to cohorts based on the clinical history participants reported in a screening survey and a study questionnaire. Exposed participants were defined as having been in contact with someone with a PCR-confirmed or clinician-diagnosed COVID-19 case within 2 weeks of study entry. In the prospective study, whole blood, serum and a nasopharyngeal or oropharyngeal swab were collected from each participant by mobile phlebotomists. Prospective study participants could optionally give additional blood draws and questionnaires over a roughly two-month period. Before DNA extraction, prospective study blood samples were shipped either frozen or at room temperature. Findings and caveats that apply to the study as a whole: Clinical and demographic metadata were provided uncurated, with the amount varying by source and participant.

TCRbeta CDR3 regions were amplified from genomic DNA by means of the immunoSEQ Assay, a bias-controlled multiplex PCR. Per the original workflow: Nucleated cell counts per sample were estimated from amplification of reference gene primers within the assay. To quantify the absolute abundance of each unique TCRbeta CDR3 rearrangement, sequence reads were collapsed and filtered. For each sample, productive Simpson clonality was calculated as the square root of Simpson's diversity index over productive rearrangements. Sourced from immuneACCESS, this table was stored by TCRdb with only in-frame sequences that have V and J called. A share of the clones is absent; for the studies checked, an unresolved V gene accounts for under half, and the remainder has no known explanation. The V and J calls and the clone size are those of that table, but D and trimming were determined from the DNA. The sample table lists a few hundred thousand clones, roughly 80% of them with a count of one. The ten largest clones take up roughly 5.3% of the sample.

CDR1 and CDR2, looked up from the germline V gene, are SGHTA and FQGNSA. The CDR3 measures 15 amino acids from cysteine to phenylalanine. The read is trimmed to its CDR3 DNA, 45 bases read in frame from base 1. The junction carries 18 bases between V and J, which are trimmed by 5 bases and 5 bases respectively. The chain is assembled from TRBV7-2 and TRBJ2-5; TRBD1 is a possible D gene, resting on 7 matching bases. Material for sequencing was PBMCs or T cells enriched from blood (not recorded which). This TCR derives from a man aged 40-49 years who had been exposed to COVID-19. The nucleotides are TGTGCCAGCAGCGCGGAGGGGGCCAGATTCGAGACCCAGTACTTC. It encodes CASSAEGARFETQYF. The variable domain in full, with residues beyond the CDR3 obtained from the reference TRBV7-2 and TRBJ2-5 genes, is GAGVSQSPSNKVTEKGKDVELRCDPISGHTALYWYRQSLGQGLEFLIYFQGNSAPDKSGLPSDRFSAERTGGSVSTLTIQRTQQEDSAVYLCASSAEGARFETQYFGPGTRLLVL.